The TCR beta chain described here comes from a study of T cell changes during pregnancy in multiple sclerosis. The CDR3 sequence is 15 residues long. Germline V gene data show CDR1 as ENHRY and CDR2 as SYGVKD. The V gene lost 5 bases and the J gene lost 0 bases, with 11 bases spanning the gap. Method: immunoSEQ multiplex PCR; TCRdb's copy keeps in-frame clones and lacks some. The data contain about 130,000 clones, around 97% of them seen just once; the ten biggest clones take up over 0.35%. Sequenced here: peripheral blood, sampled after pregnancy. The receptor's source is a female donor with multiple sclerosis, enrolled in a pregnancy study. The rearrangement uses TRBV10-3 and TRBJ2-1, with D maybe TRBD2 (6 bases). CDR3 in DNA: TGTGCCATCAGTAATAGCGGAAGCTCCTACAATGAGCAGTTCTTC. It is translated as CAISNSGSSYNEQFF.